This T cell receptor (beta chain) appears in the sequencing data of a study of blood T cell repertoires in COVID-19. About the study: The United States, Italy and Spain supplied acute and convalescent COVID-19 samples. The cDNA or gDNA used as material had been derived from T cells, B-cell-depleted T cells, or PBMCs.

Worth noting for this clone: Other DNA sequences in this sample translate to the same CDR3.

The length of the CDR3 is 15 residues. V was cut by 2 bases and J by 5 bases, with 15 bases left in between. From germline, CDR1 is MDHEN and CDR2 SYDVKM. Repertoires were generated with immunoSEQ multiplex PCR, while TCRdb's copy carries only in-frame clones and drops some. The sample includes fewer than 350,000 clones, around 89% of them seen just once. Across 24 US areas, participants ranged in age from roughly 18 to 95 years. The study assigned cohorts using participant-reported clinical history. The source material was PBMCs or T cells enriched from blood (not recorded which). The TCR was taken from an older woman in a cohort exposed to, infected with or recovered from COVID-19 (not recorded which). The chain is built from TRBV28 and TRBJ2-5; tentatively, D is TRBD2 (6 bases). As DNA, the CDR3 is TGTGCCAGCAGTTTAGCTGGGGGTCGGGGGGAGACCCAGTACTTC. Translation gives CASSLAGGRGETQYF.